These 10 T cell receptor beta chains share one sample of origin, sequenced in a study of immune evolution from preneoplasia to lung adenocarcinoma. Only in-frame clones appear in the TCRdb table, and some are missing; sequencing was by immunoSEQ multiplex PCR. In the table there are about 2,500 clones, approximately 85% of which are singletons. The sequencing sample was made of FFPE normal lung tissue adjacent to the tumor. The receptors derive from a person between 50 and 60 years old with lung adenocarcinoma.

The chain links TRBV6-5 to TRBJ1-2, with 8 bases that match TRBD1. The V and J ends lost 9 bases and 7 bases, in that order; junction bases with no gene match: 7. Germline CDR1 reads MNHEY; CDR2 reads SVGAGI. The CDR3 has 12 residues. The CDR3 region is CASKTGESGYTF. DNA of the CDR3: TGTGCCAGTAAGACAGGGGAATCTGGCTACACCTTC.

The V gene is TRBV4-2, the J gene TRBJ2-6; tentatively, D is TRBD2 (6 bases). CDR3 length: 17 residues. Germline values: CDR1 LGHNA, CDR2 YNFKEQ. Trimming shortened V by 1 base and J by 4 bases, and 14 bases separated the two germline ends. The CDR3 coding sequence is TGTGCCAGCAGCCAAGGGGGGGAGTATTTAGGGGCCAACGTCCTGACTTTC. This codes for CASSQGGEYLGANVLTF.

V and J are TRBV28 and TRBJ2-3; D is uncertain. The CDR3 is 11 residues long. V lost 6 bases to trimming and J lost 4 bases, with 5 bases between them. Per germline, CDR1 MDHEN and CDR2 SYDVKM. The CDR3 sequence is CASSQPDTQYF. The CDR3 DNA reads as TGTGCCAGCAGCCAACCAGATACGCAGTATTTT. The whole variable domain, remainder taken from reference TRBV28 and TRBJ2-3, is DVKVTQSSRYLVKRTGEKVFLECVQDMDHENMFWYRQDPGLGLRLIYFSYDVKMKEKGDIPEGYSVSREKKERFSLILESASTNQTSMYLCASSQPDTQYFGPGTRLTVL.

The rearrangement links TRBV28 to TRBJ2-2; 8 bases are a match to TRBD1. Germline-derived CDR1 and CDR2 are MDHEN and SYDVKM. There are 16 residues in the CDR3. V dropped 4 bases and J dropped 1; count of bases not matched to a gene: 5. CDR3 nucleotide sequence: TGTGCCAGCAGTTCCTACAGGGGGGAGAACACCGGGGAGCTGTTTTTT. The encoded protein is CASSSYRGENTGELFF.

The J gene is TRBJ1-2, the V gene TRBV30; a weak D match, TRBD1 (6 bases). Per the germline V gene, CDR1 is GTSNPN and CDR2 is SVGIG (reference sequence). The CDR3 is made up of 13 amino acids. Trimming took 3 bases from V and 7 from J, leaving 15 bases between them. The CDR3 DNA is TGTGCCTGGAGAGCAGAACAGGGTTCTGGCTACACCTTC. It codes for CAWRAEQGSGYTF.

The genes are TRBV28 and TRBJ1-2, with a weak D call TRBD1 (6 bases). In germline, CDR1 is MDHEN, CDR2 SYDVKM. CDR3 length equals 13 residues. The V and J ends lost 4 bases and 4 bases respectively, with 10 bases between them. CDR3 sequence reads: CASSYRTAYGYTF. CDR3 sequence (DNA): TGTGCCAGCAGTTACCGGACAGCCTATGGCTACACCTTC.

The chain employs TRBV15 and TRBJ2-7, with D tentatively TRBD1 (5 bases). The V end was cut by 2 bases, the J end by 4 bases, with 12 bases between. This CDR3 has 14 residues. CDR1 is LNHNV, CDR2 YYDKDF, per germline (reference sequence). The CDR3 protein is CATSRSDNPYEQYF. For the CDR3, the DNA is TGTGCCACCAGCAGATCGGACAATCCTTACGAGCAGTACTTC.

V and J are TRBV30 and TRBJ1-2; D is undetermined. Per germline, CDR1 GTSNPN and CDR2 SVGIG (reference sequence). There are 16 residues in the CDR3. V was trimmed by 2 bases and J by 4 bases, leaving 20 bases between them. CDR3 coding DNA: TGTGCCTGGAGTTCCCCGGAGGTTCGGGTCATCTATGGCTACACCTTC. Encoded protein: CAWSSPEVRVIYGYTF.

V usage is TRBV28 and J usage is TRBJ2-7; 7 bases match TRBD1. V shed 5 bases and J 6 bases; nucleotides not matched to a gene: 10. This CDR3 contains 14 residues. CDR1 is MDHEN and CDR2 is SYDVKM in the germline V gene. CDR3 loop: CASSQTGTVIEQYF. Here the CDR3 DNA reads TGTGCCAGCAGTCAGACGGGGACAGTCATCGAGCAGTACTTC.

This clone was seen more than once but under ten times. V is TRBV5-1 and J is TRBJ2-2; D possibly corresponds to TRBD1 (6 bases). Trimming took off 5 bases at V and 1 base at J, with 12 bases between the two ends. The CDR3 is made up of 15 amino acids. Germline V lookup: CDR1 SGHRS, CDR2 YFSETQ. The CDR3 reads CASRSGTQNTGELFF. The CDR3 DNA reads TGCGCCAGCAGGTCCGGGACACAGAACACCGGGGAGCTGTTTTTT.